The clone carrying this T cell receptor beta chain was observed at least ten times. Its antigen is currently unknown. Unsorted libraries were prepared from 2 million PBMCs that had been stored at -80 C. The data were obtained in a study of neurological immune-mediated disorders. Broader study findings: A possible signature appeared as one related-CDR3 cluster, in which phylogenetic grouping placed the repertoires of 18 of 34 multiple sclerosis patients. The most TCR clonal expansion was seen in HTLV-1-associated myelopathy, whereas the least was seen in multiple sclerosis, below the level in healthy controls. Subjects shared no identical expanded-clone CDR3 amino acid sequences, suggesting private TCR-beta repertoires in all groups.

CDR1 and CDR2 (germline): DFQATT, SNEGSKA (reference sequence). This CDR3 spans 12 amino acids. Trimming took off 4 bases at V and 6 bases at J, with 12 bases between the two ends. Via MiXCR, TCRdb re-called the 5' RACE reads, giving one row per CDR3 protein. The sample lists about 66,000 distinct CDR3 sequences, under 5% occurring once. The chain joins TRBV20-1 to TRBJ1-2; no reliable D call. This TCR derives from a man aged 25 to 40 with multiple sclerosis. The sample consisted of PBMCs. The CDR3 DNA sequence: TGCAGTGCTACAAAGGGATCGCATGGCTACACCTTC. The encoded protein is CSATKGSHGYTF.